This is a list of T cell receptor beta chains from one sample in a study of T cell repertoires in cytomegalovirus infection. In TCRdb, the reads were re-called with MiXCR into one record per CDR3 protein. Among about 740,000 distinct CDR3 sequences, around 35% were seen once, and the ten largest hold about 20%. For these receptors, no antigen is known. Specimen: cultured PBMCs, collected from culture after CMV antigen stimulation. All receptors come from a human donor in good health (CMV status not recorded). Some clones in this sample may be carry-over from other donors' samples. Each CDR3 is given with its conserved first and last residue. Fields, in order: J gene, V gene, D gene, clone size, CDR3 DNA, CDR3 protein. The D gene is left open where the match is weak. Clone size appears in some rows only: once, few, many, or a class for an expanded clone.

>TRBJ2-7|TRBV6-1|.|few
TGTGCCAACACAGGAGGAGGGGACAACTCCTACGAGCAGTACTTC
CANTGGGDNSYEQYF
>TRBJ1-1|TRBV7-6|TRBD1|many
TGTGCCAGCAGCTCTACAGGGGGCGCGGGCACTGAAGCTTTCTTT
CASSSTGGAGTEAFF
>TRBJ1-1|TRBV20-1|.|.
TGCAGTGTTAGCGGGGAAGGTAGCACTGAAGCTTTCTTT
CSVSGEGSTEAFF
>TRBJ1-2|TRBV20-1|.|.
TGCAGTGCGGGTGGACAGTACTATGGCTACACCTTC
CSAGGQYYGYTF
>TRBJ2-7|TRBV5-1|.|.
TGCGCCAGCAGCGACGACTCCGACCAGCAGTACTTC
CASSDDSDQQYF
>TRBJ1-4|TRBV28|TRBD1|few
TGTGCCAGCAGCCCGACAGGGGGAGATGAAAAACTGTTTTTT
CASSPTGGDEKLFF
>TRBJ1-5|TRBV5-4|.|.
TGTGCCAGCAGCGTGCAGGGAGGCAATCAGCCCCAGCATTTT
CASSVQGGNQPQHF
>TRBJ2-5|TRBV6-9|.|few
TGTGCCAGCAGTTACAATTTGGCGGGCTCCCAAGAGACCCAGTACTTC
CASSYNLAGSQETQYF
>TRBJ1-6|TRBV6-5|TRBD1|once
TGTGCCAGCAGTGTCACAGGGGAGACACCCCTCCACTTT
CASSVTGETPLHF
>TRBJ1-1|TRBV10-2|TRBD1|.
TGCGCCAGCAGTTATGGGACAGGGGAACGTGAAGCTTTCTTT
CASSYGTGEREAFF
>TRBJ2-7|TRBV28|.|.
TGTGCCAGCACCGGGGGCATCTCCTACGAGCAGTACTTC
CASTGGISYEQYF
>TRBJ1-2|TRBV27|.|.
TGTGCCAGCAGTCCAACAGGGTTAGGCTACACCTTC
CASSPTGLGYTF
>TRBJ1-2|TRBV12-3/TRBV12-4|.|.
TGTGCCAGCAGTTTCACACGTCAAGACTACACCTTC
CASSFTRQDYTF
>TRBJ2-1|TRBV12-3/TRBV12-4|.|few
TGTGCCAGCAGTTCCCGGACTCGCTTGTCCGAGAATGAGCAGTTCTTC
CASSSRTRLSENEQFF
>TRBJ2-3|TRBV7-9|TRBD1|few
TGTGCCAGCAGCTCCGGAGGGACAGGGAGGACAGATACGCAGTATTTT
CASSSGGTGRTDTQYF
>TRBJ2-1|TRBV5-4|.|few
TGTGCCAGCAGCGGGGGGAAGACCTACAATGAGCAGTTCTTC
CASSGGKTYNEQFF
>TRBJ1-6|TRBV11-2|.|.
TGTGCCAGCAGCTTTTCGCAGGATAATTCACCCCTCCACTTT
CASSFSQDNSPLHF
>TRBJ2-3|TRBV19|.|few
TGTGCCAGTAGAAGGCAGGCAGGAGATACGCAGTATTTT
CASRRQAGDTQYF
>TRBJ2-3|TRBV28|TRBD2|few
TGTGCCAGCAGTTGGGCTAGCGGGGGGGCAACAGATACGCAGTATTTT
CASSWASGGATDTQYF
>TRBJ2-7|TRBV25-1|TRBD1|few
TGTGCCAGCAGTGAGGGACAGCTAATAGACTACGAGCAGTACTTC
CASSEGQLIDYEQYF
>TRBJ2-5|TRBV12-3/TRBV12-4|TRBD1|few
TGTGCCAGCAGTCCGGACAGGGTAACCCAGTACTTC
CASSPDRVTQYF
>TRBJ2-1|TRBV27|.|.
TGTGCCAGCAGTTTATCACACCCCGGGTCCAATGAGCAGTTCTTC
CASSLSHPGSNEQFF
>TRBJ1-6|TRBV5-5|.|few
TGTGCCAGCAGCTTGGCCCCGGGAGGGCGTTCACCCCTCCACTTT
CASSLAPGGRSPLHF
>TRBJ1-1|TRBV12-3/TRBV12-4|.|many
TGTGCCAGCAGCCGAAGCAGATACACTGAAGCTTTCTTT
CASSRSRYTEAFF
>TRBJ2-2|TRBV19|.|once
TGTGCCACTTCTGATTTTGGCAGGCGACCCTTTACCGGGGAGCTGTTTTTT
CATSDFGRRPFTGELFF
>TRBJ2-7|TRBV7-2|TRBD2|.
TGTGCCAGCAGCCCAACTAGCGGGAGGGCCTTTGAGCAGTACTTC
CASSPTSGRAFEQYF
>TRBJ2-3|TRBV5-5|.|few
TGTGCCAGCAGCTTAGCCAGATCTAGCACAGATACGCAGTATTTT
CASSLARSSTDTQYF
>TRBJ2-3|TRBV7-6|TRBD2|.
TGTGCCAGCAGCTTAGCAGCGGGAGGCTTCGATACGCAGTATTTT
CASSLAAGGFDTQYF
>TRBJ2-3|TRBV4-1|.|few
TGCGCCAGCAGCCAAGGGGGCCCCCCCGATACGCAGTATTTT
CASSQGGPPDTQYF
>TRBJ2-7|TRBV25-1|TRBD1|.
TGTGCCACCTCCGGGACAGGGAGATACGAGCAGTACTTC
CATSGTGRYEQYF
>TRBJ2-1|TRBV4-3|TRBD2|.
TGCGCCAGCAGCCCCTTAGCGGGAAAGGCGAGCTCCTACAATGAGCAGTTCTTC
CASSPLAGKASSYNEQFF
>TRBJ2-1|TRBV6-1|.|.
TGTGCCAGCAGTCTCCTGAGAGGAGGCGGCAATGAGCAGTTCTTC
CASSLLRGGGNEQFF
>TRBJ1-5|TRBV18|.|few
TGTGCCAGCTCACCATCGGTCGGCAATCAGCCCCAGCATTTT
CASSPSVGNQPQHF
>TRBJ1-5|TRBV15|.|few
TGTGCCACCAGCAGAGATGGGCATCAGCCCCAGCATTTT
CATSRDGHQPQHF
>TRBJ1-1|TRBV7-9|TRBD1|once
TGTGCCAGCAGCGGGACAGGGGGCCTCACTGAAGCTTTCTTT
CASSGTGGLTEAFF
>TRBJ1-6|TRBV6-2/TRBV6-3|.|.
TGTGCCAGCAGACCAGCCCTATGGAATTCACCCCTCCACTTT
CASRPALWNSPLHF
>TRBJ1-5|TRBV28|TRBD1|few
TGTGCCAGCAGTTCCCTATTCGGGGGGACAGTAGGATTATACAATCAGCCCCAGCATTTT
CASSSLFGGTVGLYNQPQHF
>TRBJ2-3|TRBV20-1|TRBD2|.
TGCAGTGCTCCTCCGAGCGGGGCCGGTACGCAGTATTTT
CSAPPSGAGTQYF
>TRBJ1-1|TRBV12-3/TRBV12-4|.|many
TGTGCCAGCAGTTTAGGAGTGGCGGGGACTGAAGCTTTCTTT
CASSLGVAGTEAFF
>TRBJ2-3|TRBV7-6|.|.
TGTGCCAGCAGCTTGGAGCGGCCCACAGATACGCAGTATTTT
CASSLERPTDTQYF
>TRBJ2-1|TRBV5-6|.|few
TGTGCCAGCAGCTTGATCCCAGGCGGCAATGAGCAGTTCTTC
CASSLIPGGNEQFF
>TRBJ2-7|TRBV6-2/TRBV6-3|TRBD2|.
TGTGCCAGCAGTTACTCGGCTAGCGGGCTTTCCTACGAGCAGTACTTC
CASSYSASGLSYEQYF
>TRBJ1-5|TRBV6-2/TRBV6-3|TRBD1|.
TGTGCCAGCAGAATTGCTACCGGGACAGCGCATTACCAGCCCCAGCATTTT
CASRIATGTAHYQPQHF
>TRBJ2-1|TRBV7-4|.|.
TGTGCCAGCCCCGGGGTGGACTGGGTCTCCTACAATGAGCAGTTCTTC
CASPGVDWVSYNEQFF
>TRBJ2-1|TRBV7-8|TRBD2|.
TGTGCCAGCAGCTTAGGGGCAGCGGGGGGGCCGGTCAATGAGCAGTTCTTC
CASSLGAAGGPVNEQFF
>TRBJ2-5|TRBV18|.|many
TGTGCCAGCTCCCCCCCGGCCCAAGAGACCCAGTACTTC
CASSPPAQETQYF